Following are 15 T cell receptor beta chains from one sample sequenced in a study of blood T cells in healthy people across ages. The authors ran a second PCR of roughly 6 to 12 cycles using a sample-barcoded 5' primer and a J-beta primer mix. Using its own MiXCR run on the 5' RACE reads, TCRdb lists one record per CDR3 protein. The sample has 750,000 to 950,000 distinct CDR3 sequences, about 27% seen once. The data also belong to a second study, concerning T cells of mothers and their children.

Sample: blood. Receptor source: a woman aged 40-49 years in good health.

This clonotype was seen more than once but under ten times. DNA of the CDR3: TGTGCCAGCAGCCGTCGGGGGGGCCTAAACAATGAGCAGTTCTTC. Its translation: CASSRRGGLNNEQFF. The chain combines TRBV11-2 with TRBJ2-1; 8 positions agree with TRBD2. CDR3 size: 15 residues. CDR1 and CDR2 from the germline V gene are SGHAT and FQNNGV. J gave up 5 bases and V 5 bases, and 8 bases lay outside the gene matches.

Comment on this clonotype: At one end the junction does not follow the germline gene, possibly because of a read error. The chain employs TRBV20-1 and TRBJ2-3; tentatively, D is TRBD1 (6 bases). CDR1 DFQATT and CDR2 SNEGSKA come from the germline V gene (reference sequence). The CDR3 length is 12 residues. The CDR3 is CSARGDTDAQYF. CDR3 nucleotide sequence: TGCAGTGCTAGGGGGGACACAGATGCGCAGTATTTT.

This clonotype came up a few times. This may be a read error, as it is one base from a much larger clone. The chain carries TRBV7-2 and TRBJ2-5, with D perhaps matching TRBD2 (5 bases). Germline loops: CDR1 SGHTA, CDR2 FQGNSA. Trimming stripped 5 bases from V and 11 bases from J, with 21 bases between. The length of the CDR3 is 14 residues. The DNA of the CDR3 is TGTGCCAGCAGCCCAACGGCGGGTTACAATGAGCAGTACTTC. It is translated as CASSPTAGYNEQYF.

The table lists this clonotype with a few counts. The chain recombines TRBV5-1 with TRBJ1-2, with D hard to call. Germline assignment: CDR1 SGHRS and CDR2 YFSETQ. This CDR3 has 15 residues. Trimming left V 5 bases short and J 4 bases short, with 18 bases between. The CDR3, as DNA: TGCGCCAGCAGTACCACGCCGGCTTCTAGCTATGGCTACACCTTC. Encoded protein: CASSTTPASSYGYTF.

In this sample, this clonotype turned up many times. The rearrangement links TRBV7-9 to TRBJ1-2; D call uncertain. CDR3 length equals 13 residues. CDR1 SEHNR and CDR2 FQNEAQ come from the germline V gene (reference sequence). Trimming shortened V by 7 bases and J by 2 bases, and 11 bases separated the two germline ends. The chain's CDR3 is CASTQNHNYGYTF. In DNA form, the CDR3 reads TGTGCCAGCACTCAAAACCACAACTATGGCTACACCTTC.

This clonotype was picked up a small number of times. This chain joins TRBV15 and TRBJ2-4, with 8 positions matching TRBD2. The ends lost 5 bases at V and 13 bases at J; junction bases unmatched: 19. Germline CDR1 and CDR2: LNHNV and YYDKDF (reference sequence). CDR3 length equals 16 residues. The CDR3 reads CATSLSGGPELYAQYF. CDR3 bases: TGTGCCACCAGCTTGAGCGGGGGACCTGAACTTTACGCGCAGTACTTC. The whole variable domain, filled in from reference TRBV15 and TRBJ2-4, reads DAMVIQNPRYQVTQFGKPVTLSCSQTLNHNVMYWYQQKSSQAPKLLFHYYDKDFNNEADTPDNFQSRRPNTSFCFLDIRSPGLGDTAMYLCATSLSGGPELYAQYFGAGTRLSVL.

This sequence joins TRBV15 and TRBJ2-2; D tentatively reads TRBD1 or TRBD2 (7 bases each). The CDR3 is 16 residues long. CDR1 LNHNV and CDR2 YYDKDF come from the germline V gene (reference sequence). Trimming left V 0 bases short and J 4 bases short, with 12 bases between. Written as DNA, the CDR3 is TGTGCCACCAGCAGAGACCCAGGGGGGGCCACCGGGGAGCTGTTTTTT. It codes for CATSRDPGGATGELFF.

The chain uses TRBV7-6 and TRBJ1-5; 10 bases match TRBD1. The CDR3 totals 17 residues. The trim removed 5 bases at V and 0 bases at J, leaving 7 bases unmatched. Germline loops: CDR1 SGHVS, CDR2 FNYEAQ. The CDR3 is CASSRPGTGDSNQPQHF. The CDR3 coding sequence is TGTGCCAGCAGCCGACCCGGGACAGGGGATAGCAATCAGCCCCAGCATTTT.

This sequence joins TRBV12-3 or TRBV12-4 and TRBJ1-5, with a possible D match to TRBD1 (5 bases). V was shortened by 10 bases and J by 2 bases, with 12 bases between the two germline ends. The CDR3 contains 13 residues. In DNA, the CDR3 is TGTGCCACCGGGGCGTACGGCAATCAGCCCCAGCATTTT. Translation: CATGAYGNQPQHF.

In its sample, this clonotype was seen a few times. The rearrangement uses TRBV6-5 and TRBJ2-1; 15 bases align to TRBD2. Germline V lookup: CDR1 MNHEY, CDR2 SVGAGI. Unmatched junction bases numbered 7, after V lost 2 bases and J lost 5 bases. This CDR3 spans 18 amino acids. CDR3 nucleotides: TGTGCCAGCAGTTACCCGGGACTAGCGGGGGGAATCAACAATGAGCAGTTCTTC. Translation: CASSYPGLAGGINNEQFF.

This clonotype occurred once. Possible read error: a much larger clone is one base away. The V and J genes are TRBV6-2 or TRBV6-3 and TRBJ1-5, with D possibly being TRBD1 (6 bases). The germline V gene has CDR1 MNHEY and CDR2 SVGEGT. The CDR3 covers 15 residues. V was pared by 6 bases and J by 0 bases, with 12 bases between. The CDR3 sequence is CASSQQGLSNQPQHF. The DNA for the CDR3 is TGTGCCAGCAGCCAACAGGGCCTTAGCAATCAGCCCCAGCATTTT.

This rearrangement joins TRBV7-9 to TRBJ1-2, with D perhaps TRBD1 (6 bases). Trimming left V 3 bases short and J 6 bases short, with 14 bases between. Germline assignment: CDR1 SEHNR and CDR2 FQNEAQ (reference sequence). There are 14 residues in the CDR3. DNA of the CDR3: TGTGCCAGCAGCTTCTCCCGGGGGGCCCATGGCTACACCTTC. Its translation is CASSFSRGAHGYTF.

This clonotype was counted at least ten times. The chain recombines TRBV5-1 with TRBJ1-4; D ambiguous. The CDR3 runs 14 residues. Germline loops: CDR1 SGHRS, CDR2 YFSETQ. V lost 0 bases, J lost 0 bases, and 3 bases lay in between. The CDR3 sequence: CASSLDATNEKLFF. CDR3 coding DNA: TGCGCCAGCAGCTTGGACGCAACTAATGAAAAACTGTTTTTT.

The rearrangement joins TRBV4-3 to TRBJ1-2; D unclear. CDR1 LGHNA and CDR2 YSLEER come from the germline V gene. The V and J ends lost 0 bases and 3 bases respectively, with 14 bases between them. This CDR3 is 16 amino acids long. Written as DNA, the CDR3 is TGCGCCAGCAGCCAAGATGTTAGGCAGGCCTACTATGGCTACACCTTC. It yields the protein CASSQDVRQAYYGYTF.

This clonotype was picked up a small number of times. The CDR3 coding sequence is TGCAGCGTCCTTGGACAGGACTCCTACGAGCAGTACTTC. This codes for CSVLGQDSYEQYF. This rearrangement joins TRBV29-1 to TRBJ2-7; 7 bases fit TRBD1. This CDR3 has 13 residues. The germline V gene has CDR1 SQVTM and CDR2 ANQGSEA. With V trimmed by 6 bases and J by 0 bases, 5 bases remained unmatched.